The clone carrying this TCR beta chain was observed many times. The target antigen is unknown. This specimen comes from a study of early T cells in non-severe SARS-CoV-2 infection. Study overall: Sequencing of unsorted whole blood was done on bulk RNA, leaving chains unpaired. Findings and caveats of the study: VDJdb matches were skewed toward anti-spike CD8 T cell responses.

Trimming took off 6 bases at V and 2 bases at J, with 17 bases between the two ends. The length of the CDR3 is 14 residues. Germline values: CDR1 DFQATT, CDR2 SNEGSKA (reference sequence). Individual cDNA molecules received unique molecular identifiers. TCRdb reanalysed the 5' RACE reads using MiXCR and keeps one entry per CDR3 protein. The sample shows around 70,000 distinct CDR3 sequences, roughly a sixth of them seen only once. This clonotype was sampled from an adult who was a healthcare worker with PCR-confirmed SARS-CoV-2 infection or an uninfected control (not recorded which). The sample was whole blood. The gene calls are TRBV20-1 and TRBJ2-7; a weak D match, TRBD2 (5 bases). The CDR3 nucleotides are TGCAGTGCCGCTCCGGGCTTCGGGACCTACGAGCAGTACTTC. This sequence encodes CSAAPGFGTYEQYF.